Below, 3 T cell receptor beta chains from the same sample are listed, as sequenced in a study of blood T cell repertoires in COVID-19. Some clones are missing from TCRdb's copy, which holds only in-frame ones; the method was immunoSEQ multiplex PCR. This sample has 150,000 to 200,000 clones, with 70% to 90% found just once. Sequencing was performed on peripheral blood. These receptors were taken from a woman aged 80 or over with COVID-19, enrolled during active disease.

The CDR3 nucleotides read TGTGCCAGCATCCCCCGACAGGGGGTCTATGGCTACACCTTC. This codes for CASIPRQGVYGYTF. The V call is TRBV6-5, the J call TRBJ1-2; 9 bases are a match to TRBD1. CDR3 size: 14 residues. From germline, CDR1 is MNHEY and CDR2 SVGAGI. With V trimmed by 7 bases and J by 4 bases, 7 bases remained unmatched.

The chain employs TRBV9 and TRBJ1-2, with D possibly matching TRBD1 (6 bases). The V and J ends lost 3 bases and 5 bases respectively, with 20 bases between them. The CDR3 has 16 amino acids. Per the germline V gene, CDR1 is SGDLS and CDR2 is YYNGEE. The chain's CDR3 is CASSAEITGLPYGYTF. CDR3 sequence (DNA): TGTGCCAGCAGCGCTGAGATCACAGGGCTCCCGTATGGCTACACCTTC. The full variable domain, its missing parts supplied by reference TRBV9 and TRBJ1-2, is DSGVTQTPKHLITATGQRVTLRCSPRSGDLSVYWYQQSLDQGLQFLIQYYNGEERAKGNILERFSAQQFPDLHSELNLSSLELGDSALYFCASSAEITGLPYGYTFGSGTRLTVV.

This chain connects TRBV19 to TRBJ2-2; no firm D call. The CDR3 loop spans 12 amino acids. The germline V and J ends were trimmed by 6 bases and 3 bases, with 5 bases remaining between them. Germline V lookup: CDR1 LNHDA, CDR2 SQIVND (reference sequence). DNA for the CDR3: TGTGCCAGTAGCCTCGACACCGGGGAGCTGTTTTTT. Its protein product is CASSLDTGELFF.